This T cell receptor beta chain was identified in a study of T-cell reconstitution after alpha-beta-depleted transplantation in children. Study results and limitations: Where alpha-beta T cells came from about two months after transplant was reportedly several hundred expanded graft clones. After one year, T-cell counts and TCRbeta diversity mostly came from new T cells.

This sample's TCRbeta library carried unique molecular identifier barcodes. MiXCR was run by TCRdb on the PCR reads, yielding one entry per CDR3 protein. The data hold about 830,000 distinct CDR3 sequences, with roughly 15% observed a single time. Germline trimming cut 3 bases from V and 7 bases from J; bases unmatched to any gene: 15. Germline V gene data show CDR1 as SEHNR and CDR2 as FQNEAQ (reference sequence). This CDR3 is built from 17 residues. On this clonotype itself: The antigen remains undetermined.

The chain recombines TRBV7-9 with TRBJ2-1; TRBD2 agrees at 7 bases. The TCR comes from a male patient between 5 and 17 years old who had a stem cell transplant for acute lymphoblastic leukemia, so the T cells may come from the graft donor. Source: PBMCs, mostly from graft donor cells, taken 360 days after TCRalphabeta/CD19-depleted stem cell transplant. The CDR3 reads CASSFKPREQRSNEQFF. The CDR3 DNA reads TGTGCCAGCAGCTTTAAACCGCGGGAGCAAAGAAGTAATGAGCAGTTCTTC.